The source of this T cell receptor (beta chain) is a study of blood T cell repertoires in COVID-19. Study information: Collection of acute and convalescent COVID-19 samples took place in the United States, Italy and Spain. T cells, B-cell-depleted T cells, or PBMCs provided the cDNA or gDNA that served as material.

Trimming cost V 0 bases and J 0 bases; bases outside gene matches: 6. The germline gives CDR1 LGHDT, CDR2 YNNKEL (reference sequence). CDR3 length: 17 residues. Original data processing: For nucleated cells, counts were estimated from reference gene primer amplification. Here immunoSEQ multiplex PCR was the method, and the copy in TCRdb shows in-frame clones only, minus some. V, J and clone size derive from that table, while D and trimming were established from the DNA sequence. The table has roughly 46,000 clones, about 88% seen once; the top ten hold about 8.8%. Specimen: peripheral blood. The V call is TRBV3-1 (or the pseudogene TRBV3-2), the J call TRBJ2-3, with 7 bases that match TRBD2. The origin of this receptor is a man in his forties or fifties with active COVID-19. The DNA for the CDR3 is TGTGCCAGCAGCCAAGATATCGGGCGGGGGAGCACAGATACGCAGTATTTT. Translating gives CASSQDIGRGSTDTQYF.